The 32 T cell receptor beta chains given below trace back to one sample, sequenced in a study of healthy donors' naive CD4 and CD8 T cells. TCR libraries were built from roughly 0.5 ug of total RNA by linear amplification. A single record per CDR3 protein comes from TCRdb applying MiXCR to the reads. Of 150,000 to 200,000 distinct CDR3 sequences listed, 65% to 75% are singletons. The specimen was naive CD4+ and CD8+ T cells sorted from blood, pooled from several donors. The receptors here all came from a pool of human donors in good health; the sample pools cells from several healthy donors.

The chain recombines TRBV6-2 or TRBV6-3 with TRBJ1-2, with D possibly matching TRBD1 (5 bases). Trimming took 7 bases from V and 2 from J, leaving 14 bases between them. From germline, CDR1 is MNHEY and CDR2 SVGEGT. The length of the CDR3 is 14 residues. This CDR3 is CASNQGRENYGYTF. The CDR3 region has the DNA TGTGCCAGCAATCAGGGCAGAGAAAACTATGGCTACACCTTC.

This chain joins TRBV7-8 and TRBJ2-7; no definite D call. The V gene lost 4 bases and the J gene lost 5 bases, with 12 bases spanning the gap. Germline CDR1 and CDR2: SGHVS and FQNEAQ. The CDR3 runs 13 residues. The CDR3 sequence is CASSSRPDDEQYF. CDR3 DNA sequence: TGTGCCAGCAGCTCCCGGCCGGATGACGAGCAGTACTTC.

Notes on this clonotype: A read error may explain this, as a much larger clone is one base away. V gene TRBV29-1 combines with J gene TRBJ1-2; TRBD1 aligns across 7 bases. The germline V gene has CDR1 SQVTM and CDR2 ANQGSEA. The CDR3 is 16 amino acids. V trimming: 6 bases; J trimming: 3 bases; junction bases outside the gene matches: 16. The CDR3 is CSVVARTGQLHYGYTF. CDR3 coding DNA: TGCAGCGTCGTGGCCCGGACAGGTCAGCTTCACTATGGCTACACCTTC. Full variable domain (outside the CDR3, taken from reference TRBV29-1 and TRBJ1-2): SAVISQKPSRDICQRGTSLTIQCQVDSQVTMMFWYRQQPGQSLTLIATANQGSEATYESGFVIDKFPISRPNLTFSTLTVSNMSPEDSSIYLCSVVARTGQLHYGYTFGSGTRLTVV.

J is TRBJ2-7 and V is TRBV12-3 or TRBV12-4; D remains unclear. The ends were cut back, 6 bases at V and 7 bases at J, with 22 bases in the middle. This CDR3 is built from 15 residues. The CDR3 bases are TGTGCCAGCAGAGTCCCCCGGCTAGGGCAATGGGAGCAGTACTTC. It specifies CASRVPRLGQWEQYF.

V and J are TRBV11-2 and TRBJ2-3; D unresolved. The ends were cut back, 5 bases at V and 1 base at J, with 10 bases in the middle. Germline V lookup: CDR1 SGHAT, CDR2 FQNNGV. This CDR3 is built from 14 residues. The CDR3 DNA reads TGTGCCAGCAGCCATTGGACGGGCACAGATACGCAGTATTTT. This translates into CASSHWTGTDTQYF.

This sequence joins TRBV28 and TRBJ2-1; a weak D match, TRBD2 (6 bases). CDR3 length: 14 residues. The V and J ends lost 2 bases and 5 bases respectively, with 10 bases between them. Germline V gene lookup returns CDR1 MDHEN and CDR2 SYDVKM. The CDR3 protein is CASSLAGTHNEQFF. The DNA for the CDR3 is TGTGCCAGCAGTTTAGCCGGGACTCACAATGAGCAGTTCTTC.

This clonotype appeared a single time. The rearrangement joins TRBV29-1 to TRBJ2-7, with D possibly matching TRBD1 (5 bases). CDR1 SQVTM and CDR2 ANQGSEA come from the germline V gene. CDR3 length equals 13 residues. Deletions cut 6 bases from V and 1 base from J, with 13 bases between. This CDR3 is CSVSGIPSYEQYF. The CDR3 nucleotides read TGCAGCGTCTCAGGGATCCCTTCCTACGAGCAGTACTTC.

The genes are TRBV5-5 and TRBJ2-1; tentative D call: TRBD2 (6 bases). The germline V gene encodes CDR1 SGHKS and CDR2 YYEKEE (reference sequence). The length of the CDR3 is 14 residues. Trimming removed 2 bases from V and 6 bases from J, with 12 bases in between. CDR3 nucleotide sequence: TGTGCCAGCAGCTTACGGGGGTCGGGCAATGAGCAGTTCTTC. This gives the protein CASSLRGSGNEQFF.

This clonotype was detected only once. The chain carries TRBV15 and TRBJ2-3; perhaps TRBD2 as D (6 bases). The V end lost 0 bases, the J end lost 4 bases, and 17 bases lay between the germline ends. Germline V gene sequence: CDR1 LNHNV, CDR2 YYDKDF (reference sequence). This CDR3 spans 17 amino acids. The CDR3 bases are TGTGCCACCAGCAGAGATGGTCCCGGGGACTTCGCAGATACGCAGTATTTT. Residues: CATSRDGPGDFADTQYF.

The rearrangement links TRBV29-1 to TRBJ1-1, with a possible D match to TRBD1 (5 bases). The CDR3 is made up of 14 amino acids. In germline, CDR1 is SQVTM, CDR2 ANQGSEA. V shed 6 bases and J shed 0 bases, with 14 bases lying between them. CDR3: CSVRDGALNTEAFF. The CDR3 region has the DNA TGCAGCGTGAGGGATGGGGCGCTGAACACTGAAGCTTTCTTT.

The chain couples TRBV29-1 to TRBJ1-3, with D maybe TRBD1 (6 bases). The CDR3 contains 14 residues. The V end lost 4 bases, the J end lost 4 bases, and 14 bases lay between the germline ends. Germline V gene data show CDR1 as SQVTM and CDR2 as ANQGSEA. CDR3 nucleotide sequence: TGCAGCGTTGTAGGGGGATTGGAGGGAAACACCATATATTTT. It is translated as CSVVGGLEGNTIYF.

The table lists this clonotype with a few counts. The V and J genes are TRBV29-1 and TRBJ2-5; TRBD1 or TRBD2 may be the D gene (6 bases each). Germline CDR1 reads SQVTM; CDR2 reads ANQGSEA. This CDR3 contains 16 residues. V was shortened by 6 bases and J by 3 bases, with 23 bases between the two germline ends. The CDR3 here is CSVGGVQGDVKETQYF. In nucleotides, the CDR3 is TGCAGCGTGGGGGGAGTACAGGGAGATGTCAAAGAGACCCAGTACTTC.

The V and J genes are TRBV29-1 and TRBJ2-7; D unclear. This CDR3 comprises 11 residues. Germline lookup yields CDR1 SQVTM and CDR2 ANQGSEA. The germline V and J ends were trimmed by 2 bases and 6 bases, with 8 bases remaining between them. The CDR3 bases are TGCAGCGTTGAACATAGAGGCGAGCAGTACTTC. Its protein is CSVEHRGEQYF.

The V call is TRBV5-5, the J call TRBJ2-2; D not resolved. This CDR3 comprises 14 residues. V dropped 1 base and J dropped 7 bases, with 11 bases sitting between them. Germline CDR1 and CDR2: SGHKS and YYEKEE (reference sequence). CDR3 protein: CASSLFSLGGELFF. CDR3 sequence (DNA): TGTGCCAGCAGCTTGTTCTCTCTTGGCGGGGAGCTGTTTTTT.

The chain joins TRBV5-1 to TRBJ2-2; D remains unclear. There are 15 residues in the CDR3. CDR1 is SGHRS and CDR2 is YFSETQ in the germline V gene. V shed 1 base and J shed 0 bases, with 7 bases lying between them. CDR3 sequence: CASSLSLTNTGELFF. The CDR3 DNA sequence: TGCGCCAGCAGCTTGAGTCTCACGAACACCGGGGAGCTGTTTTTT.

The chain carries TRBV20-1 and TRBJ1-2; TRBD1 matches 12 bases. Unmatched junction bases numbered 10, after V lost 3 bases and J lost 8 bases. Germline V gene lookup returns CDR1 DFQATT and CDR2 SNEGSKA (reference sequence). The CDR3 is 15 amino acids. For the CDR3, the DNA is TGCAGTGCTAGTTCCCTGGGGACAGGGGGCCGGGGCTACACCTTC. This translates into CSASSLGTGGRGYTF.

The J gene is TRBJ2-3, the V gene TRBV11-2; D uncertain. Germline V gene lookup returns CDR1 SGHAT and CDR2 FQNNGV. V dropped 2 bases and J dropped 0 bases, with 9 bases sitting between them. The CDR3 is 15 amino acids. The CDR3 sequence: CASSLLATSTDTQYF. CDR3 DNA: TGTGCCAGCAGCTTATTGGCCACGAGCACAGATACGCAGTATTTT.

The rearrangement joins TRBV20-1 to TRBJ1-5; the D gene is possibly TRBD1 (6 bases). With 0 bases removed from V and 4 bases from J, the gap between germline ends came to 10 bases. CDR3 length: 14 amino acids. In germline, CDR1 is DFQATT, CDR2 SNEGSKA (reference sequence). CDR3 in DNA: TGCAGTGCTAGAGATCCCACAGGGAATCAGCCCCAGCATTTT. Translation: CSARDPTGNQPQHF.

The rearrangement uses TRBV6-5 and TRBJ1-2; a weak D match, TRBD1 (5 bases). CDR3 length: 12 residues. The germline V and J ends were trimmed by 4 bases and 8 bases, with 11 bases remaining between them. Germline V gene sequence: CDR1 MNHEY, CDR2 SVGAGI. This CDR3 reads CASSLTERGYTF. DNA for the CDR3: TGTGCCAGCAGTTTGACAGAACGGGGCTACACCTTC.

The chain uses TRBV7-8 and TRBJ1-1; TRBD1 might be the D (6 bases). There are 15 residues in the CDR3. Germline V gene data show CDR1 as SGHVS and CDR2 as FQNEAQ. The germline V and J ends were trimmed by 4 bases and 5 bases, with 17 bases remaining between them. The CDR3 region has the DNA TGTGCCAGCAGCTCGAGAAGGGCGGGGGCTACTGAAGCTTTCTTT. This gives the protein CASSSRRAGATEAFF.

The J gene is TRBJ1-1, the V gene TRBV5-6; the D is unclear. Germline-derived CDR1 and CDR2 are SGHDT and YYEEEE. This CDR3 contains 12 residues. Trimming took 2 bases from V and 5 from J, leaving 7 bases between them. As DNA, the CDR3 is TGTGCCAGCAGCTTCGGACGAACTGAAGCTTTCTTT. Translation: CASSFGRTEAFF.

V and J are TRBV29-1 and TRBJ2-2; possible D gene TRBD1, 5 bases. The V end lost 3 bases, the J end lost 2 bases, and 7 bases lay between the germline ends. The CDR3 covers 13 residues. Germline V gives CDR1 SQVTM, CDR2 ANQGSEA. CDR3 sequence (DNA): TGCAGCGTTGATACAGGAAACACCGGGGAGCTGTTTTTT. Translation: CSVDTGNTGELFF.

The gene calls are TRBV27 and TRBJ2-7; 9 bases match TRBD1. With V trimmed by 4 bases and J by 7 bases, 8 bases remained unmatched. The germline V gene encodes CDR1 MNHEY and CDR2 SMNVEV (reference sequence). This CDR3 has 14 amino acids. The CDR3 region has the DNA TGTGCCAGCAGTTGGGGGACAGGGTCTGAGGAGCAGTACTTC. Translation gives CASSWGTGSEEQYF.

V gene TRBV19 combines with J gene TRBJ2-5; 10 bases line up with TRBD2. Germline CDR1 LNHDA, CDR2 SQIVND (reference sequence). With V trimmed by 1 base and J by 5 bases, 4 bases remained unmatched. The CDR3 consists of 15 residues. The CDR3 loop reads CASSIVASGSETQYF. In DNA, the CDR3 is TGTGCCAGTAGTATAGTAGCTAGCGGGAGCGAGACCCAGTACTTC.

The rearrangement joins TRBV20-1 to TRBJ2-3, with 9 positions matching TRBD2. The V gene's germline CDR1 is DFQATT and CDR2 SNEGSKA (reference sequence). The V segment lost 1 base and the J segment 8 bases; nucleotides outside the gene matches: 7. This CDR3 spans 14 amino acids. Here the CDR3 DNA reads TGCAGTGCTAGAGCACTAGCGGGTCGTTCTACGCAGTATTTT. Its protein product is CSARALAGRSTQYF.

The rearrangement links TRBV27 to TRBJ1-1; D call uncertain. Germline CDR1 is MNHEY and CDR2 is SMNVEV (reference sequence). Trimming pared 3 bases from V and 1 base from J, leaving 9 bases between. The CDR3 has 14 residues. Here the CDR3 DNA reads TGTGCCAGCAGTTTCGCGGGCGGGAACACTGAAGCTTTCTTT. It specifies CASSFAGGNTEAFF.

The chain combines TRBV11-2 with TRBJ1-1; no clear D gene. The CDR3 has 15 residues. Germline values: CDR1 SGHAT, CDR2 FQNNGV. V was shortened by 1 base and J by 0 bases, with 9 bases between the two germline ends. The CDR3 spells CASSLAGWVNTEAFF. CDR3 DNA sequence: TGTGCCAGCAGCTTAGCGGGATGGGTGAACACTGAAGCTTTCTTT.

This chain links TRBV5-1 with TRBJ1-5; 7 bases line up with TRBD1. From germline, CDR1 is SGHRS and CDR2 YFSETQ. The junction had 13 bases not matched to a gene; V was cut back by 4 bases and J by 0 bases. This CDR3 contains 18 residues. CDR3 loop: CASSPIPGQFDSNQPQHF. CDR3 in DNA: TGCGCCAGCAGCCCCATCCCGGGACAGTTTGATAGCAATCAGCCCCAGCATTTT.

Worth noting for this clonotype: The junction departs from the called germline gene at one end, perhaps through a read error. The J gene is TRBJ2-5, the V gene TRBV6-5, with 10 bases matching TRBD1. This CDR3 is built from 15 residues. Germline CDR1 reads MNHEY; CDR2 reads SVGAGI. The CDR3 DNA is TGTGCTAGCAGTCCCCGGACAGGGGGCCAAGAGACCCAGTACTTC. Translation: CASSPRTGGQETQYF.

This sequence joins TRBV30 and TRBJ1-1; 8 nucleotides align to TRBD1. CDR1 and CDR2 from the germline V gene are GTSNPN and SVGIG (reference sequence). The CDR3 runs to 13 residues. The V gene end was trimmed by 5 bases and the J gene end by 4 bases; junction bases not matched to a gene: 6. The CDR3 region has the DNA TGTGCCTGGGATACAGGGGGTGGCACTGAAGCTTTCTTT. It yields the protein CAWDTGGGTEAFF.

The rearrangement links TRBV29-1 to TRBJ2-7; maybe TRBD2 (5 bases). The CDR3 has 15 residues. Looked up from germline, CDR1 is SQVTM and CDR2 is ANQGSEA. The V end was cut by 1 base, the J end by 2 bases, with 15 bases between. The CDR3 spells CSVEGSRTAPYEQYF. The DNA of the CDR3 is TGCAGCGTTGAAGGTTCGAGGACTGCCCCCTACGAGCAGTACTTC.

The rearrangement joins TRBV11-2 to TRBJ2-1; no reliable D call. From germline, CDR1 is SGHAT and CDR2 FQNNGV. The CDR3 spans 12 residues. V was cut by 5 bases and J by 9 bases, with 11 bases left in between. The CDR3 region has the DNA TGTGCCAGCAGCCGCCCTACGAGTGAGCAGTTCTTC. It specifies CASSRPTSEQFF.